This TCR beta chain originates from a study of early T cells in non-severe SARS-CoV-2 infection. Study-wide context: Sequencing input comprised bulk RNA from unsorted whole blood; chain pairing was not available.

On this clonotype: Its specificity is not known.

General study points: VDJdb matching skewed toward anti-spike CD8 responses, missing private and CD4 specificities.

CDR1 and CDR2 (germline): SEHNR, FQNEAQ (reference sequence). The CDR3 loop spans 13 amino acids. Trimming cost V 1 base and J 3 bases, with 6 bases left between them. Unique molecular identifiers were attached to individual cDNA molecules. From the 5' RACE reads, TCRdb called clonotypes with MiXCR, one entry per CDR3 protein. The profile covers more than 20,000 distinct CDR3 sequences, with 4.5% to 6% appearing a single time and roughly 15% taken by the ten largest. This sequence joins TRBV7-9 and TRBJ1-2; D not resolved. The starting material was whole blood, obtained at baseline. The TCR comes from an adult who was a healthcare worker with PCR-confirmed SARS-CoV-2 infection or an uninfected control (not recorded which). CDR3 sequence: CASSLGGYYGYTF. In DNA form, the CDR3 reads TGTGCCAGCAGCTTAGGAGGGTACTATGGCTACACCTTC.